One and the same sample provided the 20 T cell receptor beta chains below, sequenced in a study of long-term antiretroviral therapy in people with HIV. immunoSEQ v3.0 was run at survey level. Sequencing used immunoSEQ multiplex PCR; TCRdb keeps in-frame clones, though not all of them. Found here are 15,000 to 20,000 clones, approximately 96% of them singletons; the top ten hold over 1.1%. The sequencing here drew on unsorted PBMCs, taken around 10 years after starting antiretroviral therapy. These receptors were collected from a man under 40 with HIV.

This chain links TRBV2 with TRBJ1-4; maybe TRBD1 (6 bases). V lost 7 bases, J lost 3 bases, and 12 bases lay in between. Germline V CDR1 and CDR2: SNHLY, FYNNEI. The CDR3 is made up of 14 amino acids. The CDR3 DNA reads as TGTGCCAGCACTCTTAGGGGGGCTAATGAAAAACTGTTTTTT. It specifies CASTLRGANEKLFF.

The chain recombines TRBV30 with TRBJ1-4; no definite D call. Germline V gives CDR1 GTSNPN, CDR2 SVGIG (reference sequence). CDR3 length: 13 amino acids. Between the trimmed V and J ends, which lost 2 bases and 8 bases, there was a span of 12 bases. The CDR3 reads CAWSLRSQEKLFF. CDR3 in DNA: TGTGCCTGGAGTCTACGCTCCCAAGAAAAACTGTTTTTT.

V usage is TRBV18 and J usage is TRBJ2-7; 7 nucleotides line up with TRBD1. The germline CDR1 and CDR2 sequences are KGHSH and LQKENI. The V segment lost 3 bases and the J segment 0 bases; nucleotides outside the gene matches: 5. This CDR3 spans 15 amino acids. The CDR3 region has the DNA TGTGCCAGCTCACCCGGGGACAGTTTCTCCTACGAGCAGTACTTC. Translating it yields CASSPGDSFSYEQYF.

V usage is TRBV5-1 and J usage is TRBJ2-2; tentatively, D is TRBD2 (5 bases). Germline V gives CDR1 SGHRS, CDR2 YFSETQ. The length of the CDR3 is 17 residues. V lost 0 bases and J lost 5, with 17 bases in between. As DNA, the CDR3 is TGCGCCAGCAGCTTGGAGGGTCGGGGTTTGAAAACCGGGGAGCTGTTTTTT. This translates into CASSLEGRGLKTGELFF.

The chain recombines TRBV18 with TRBJ2-3; TRBD2 matches at 8 bases. The CDR3 spans 15 residues. V lost 3 bases and J lost 4; bases outside the gene matches: 6. Germline V lookup: CDR1 KGHSH, CDR2 LQKENI. CDR3 protein: CASSPLAGSADTQYF. The CDR3, as DNA: TGTGCCAGCTCACCGTTAGCGGGGTCGGCAGATACGCAGTATTTT.

The gene calls are TRBV28 and TRBJ2-1; a possible D gene is TRBD2 (6 bases). The CDR3 is 15 amino acids. The germline CDR1 and CDR2 sequences are MDHEN and SYDVKM. Trimming pared 8 bases from V and 5 bases from J, leaving 19 bases between. The CDR3 nucleotides read TGTGCCAGCGGACCCTTGGGACTTTTCAACAATGAGCAGTTCTTC. This gives the protein CASGPLGLFNNEQFF.

This chain connects TRBV6-1 to TRBJ1-6; 10 bases agree with TRBD1. The CDR3 has 16 amino acids. V dropped 7 bases and J dropped 7; count of bases not matched to a gene: 10. Germline CDR1 MNHNS, CDR2 SASEGT. The CDR3 DNA reads as TGTGCCAGCATTGAGACAGGGGGCGCGTGGAATTCACCCCTCCACTTT. It specifies CASIETGGAWNSPLHF.

The chain recombines TRBV6-1 with TRBJ1-2, with TRBD1 identical over 10 bases. In germline, CDR1 is MNHNS, CDR2 SASEGT. There are 13 residues in the CDR3. The ends lost 7 bases at V and 8 bases at J; junction bases unmatched: 7. The CDR3: CASTRQGARGYTF. In DNA, the CDR3 is TGTGCCAGCACTAGACAGGGGGCAAGGGGCTACACCTTC.

CDR3 coding DNA: TGTGCCAGCAGGCCAGATGGCTTGAGTGGCTACACCTTC. The encoded protein is CASRPDGLSGYTF. This sequence joins TRBV14 and TRBJ1-2; D is uncertain. The CDR3 consists of 13 residues. The germline V gene encodes CDR1 SGHDN and CDR2 FVKESK. Trimming stripped 6 bases from V and 7 bases from J, with 15 bases between.

J is TRBJ1-3 and V is TRBV5-6, with D uncertain. The CDR3 length is 14 residues. V lost 5 bases to trimming and J lost 0 bases, with 9 bases between them. Germline V gene data show CDR1 as SGHDT and CDR2 as YYEEEE. The CDR3 protein is CASSTSSSGNTIYF. The CDR3 DNA reads TGTGCCAGCAGTACAAGTTCCTCTGGAAACACCATATATTTT. The whole variable domain, remainder taken from reference TRBV5-6 and TRBJ1-3, is DAGVTQSPTHLIKTRGQQVTLRCSPKSGHDTVSWYQQALGQGPQFIFQYYEEEERQRGNFPDRFSGHQFPNYSSELNVNALLLGDSALYLCASSTSSSGNTIYFGEGSWLTVV.

This chain uses TRBV9 with TRBJ2-6; D remains ambiguous. CDR1 is SGDLS and CDR2 is YYNGEE in the germline V gene. Trimming took 6 bases from V and 0 from J, leaving 10 bases between them. This CDR3 has 15 residues. In DNA form, the CDR3 reads TGTGCCAGCAATAAAGACAACTCTGGGGCCAACGTCCTGACTTTC. Its protein is CASNKDNSGANVLTF.

The chain has TRBV25-1 and TRBJ2-5; unclear D gene. This CDR3 region has 14 residues. V was pared by 4 bases and J by 5 bases, with 14 bases between. Germline V lookup: CDR1 MGHDK, CDR2 SYGVNS. The CDR3 reads CASSGLEFVETQYF. The CDR3 DNA reads as TGTGCCAGCAGTGGCCTTGAGTTTGTGGAGACCCAGTACTTC.

The chain couples TRBV27 to TRBJ2-7; D possibly corresponds to TRBD2 (6 bases). The germline V gene has CDR1 MNHEY and CDR2 SMNVEV (reference sequence). V lost 2 bases and J lost 5, with 13 bases in between. This CDR3 region has 14 residues. CDR3 coding DNA: TGTGCCAGCAGTTTAGGCGGGGTGATCAACGAGCAGTACTTC. This translates into CASSLGGVINEQYF.

The chain combines TRBV6-1 with TRBJ1-5; no reliable D call. The CDR3 runs to 14 residues. Germline V gene data show CDR1 as MNHNS and CDR2 as SASEGT. The V end was cut by 5 bases, the J end by 6 bases, with 14 bases between. CDR3 amino acids: CASSYSQYFQPQHF. Here the CDR3 DNA reads TGTGCCAGCAGTTATAGTCAGTATTTTCAGCCCCAGCATTTT.

V and J are TRBV4-1 and TRBJ1-6, with D unclear. The CDR3 runs 16 residues. The ends were cut back, 6 bases at V and 7 bases at J, with 19 bases in the middle. CDR1 and CDR2 (germline): MGHRA, YSYEKL. DNA of the CDR3: TGCGCCAGCAGTCGCACTGAGGGTAGTGAGAATTCACCCCTCCACTTT. Translating gives CASSRTEGSENSPLHF.

The rearrangement links TRBV28 to TRBJ2-3, with 7 bases lining up with TRBD1. Germline CDR1 is MDHEN and CDR2 is SYDVKM. The V gene end was trimmed by 7 bases and the J gene end by 4 bases; junction bases not matched to a gene: 5. CDR3 length equals 13 residues. Here the CDR3 reads CASKTGFPDTQYF. The CDR3 DNA sequence: TGTGCCAGCAAGACAGGGTTCCCAGATACGCAGTATTTT.

The chain couples TRBV27 to TRBJ2-5, with 13 bases matching TRBD2. Germline values: CDR1 MNHEY, CDR2 SMNVEV (reference sequence). The CDR3 is 15 residues long. V lost 4 bases, J lost 5 bases, and 4 bases stayed unmatched. In DNA form, the CDR3 reads TGTGCCAGCAGTTCCCCGGGACTAGCGGGGGAGACCCAGTACTTC. It codes for CASSSPGLAGETQYF.

The chain carries TRBV6-1 and TRBJ1-5; no clear D. Germline lookup yields CDR1 MNHNS and CDR2 SASEGT. This CDR3 comprises 13 residues. Between the trimmed V and J ends, which lost 6 bases and 9 bases, there was a span of 15 bases. This chain's CDR3 is CASRREVLWPQHF. The CDR3 DNA reads as TGTGCCAGCAGGAGAGAGGTTTTATGGCCCCAGCATTTT.

The chain carries TRBV27 and TRBJ1-5; 9 nucleotides agree with TRBD1. Germline V lookup: CDR1 MNHEY, CDR2 SMNVEV (reference sequence). This CDR3 has 16 residues. V shed 5 bases and J 6 bases; nucleotides not matched to a gene: 11. The CDR3 is CASSPGTGWESQPQHF. The CDR3 nucleotides are TGTGCCAGCAGTCCCGGGACAGGGTGGGAAAGTCAGCCCCAGCATTTT.

The gene calls are TRBV10-3 and TRBJ1-2; perhaps TRBD1 as D (5 bases). The V gene lost 9 bases and the J gene lost 1 base, with 15 bases spanning the gap. CDR1 is ENHRY, CDR2 SYGVKD, per germline. The CDR3 sequence is 14 residues long. As DNA, the CDR3 is TGTGCCATTGGGGGGGGACTCCGTAACTATGGCTACACCTTC. Translation: CAIGGGLRNYGYTF.